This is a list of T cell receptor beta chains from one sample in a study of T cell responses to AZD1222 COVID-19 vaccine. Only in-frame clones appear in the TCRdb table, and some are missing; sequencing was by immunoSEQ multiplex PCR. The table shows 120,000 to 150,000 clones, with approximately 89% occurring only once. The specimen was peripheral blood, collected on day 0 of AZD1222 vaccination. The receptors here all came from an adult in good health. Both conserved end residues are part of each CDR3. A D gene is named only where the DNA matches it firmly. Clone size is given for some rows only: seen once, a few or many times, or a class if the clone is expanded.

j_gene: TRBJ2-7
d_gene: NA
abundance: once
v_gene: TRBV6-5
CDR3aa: CASRRVPDVTYEQYF
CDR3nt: TGTGCCAGCAGGAGGGTGCCCGATGTTACCTACGAGCAGTACTTC

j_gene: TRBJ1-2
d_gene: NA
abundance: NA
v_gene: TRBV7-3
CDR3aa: CASSPYEGGQGYTF
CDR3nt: TGTGCCAGCAGTCCTTACGAGGGCGGGCAGGGCTACACCTTC

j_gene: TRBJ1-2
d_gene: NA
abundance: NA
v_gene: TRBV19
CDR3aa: CASSGTLYGYTF
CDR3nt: TGTGCCAGTAGTGGGACTCTCTATGGCTACACCTTC

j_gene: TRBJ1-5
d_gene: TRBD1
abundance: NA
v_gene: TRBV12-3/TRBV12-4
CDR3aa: CASRGTGNQPQHF
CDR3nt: TGTGCCAGCAGGGGGACAGGAAATCAGCCCCAGCATTTT

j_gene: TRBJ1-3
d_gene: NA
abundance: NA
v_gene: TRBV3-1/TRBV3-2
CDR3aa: CASSQLQGNTIYF
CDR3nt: TGTGCCAGCAGCCAACTACAAGGAAACACCATATATTTT

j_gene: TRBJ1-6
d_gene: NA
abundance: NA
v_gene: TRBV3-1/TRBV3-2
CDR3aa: CASSQEGTSFRPLHF
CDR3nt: TGTGCCAGCAGCCAAGAAGGGACTTCTTTCAGGCCCCTCCACTTT

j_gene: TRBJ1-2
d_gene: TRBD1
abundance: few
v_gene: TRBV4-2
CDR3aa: CASSQGPDRDNGYTF
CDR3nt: TGTGCCAGCAGCCAAGGACCGGACAGGGATAATGGCTACACCTTC

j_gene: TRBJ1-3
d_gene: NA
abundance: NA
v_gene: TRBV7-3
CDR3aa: CASSPGGSTGNTIYF
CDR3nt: TGTGCCAGCAGCCCCGGAGGGAGTACAGGAAACACCATATATTTT

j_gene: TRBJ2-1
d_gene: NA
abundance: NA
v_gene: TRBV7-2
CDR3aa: CASSLQWGNEQFF
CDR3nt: TGTGCCAGCAGCTTACAATGGGGCAATGAGCAGTTCTTC

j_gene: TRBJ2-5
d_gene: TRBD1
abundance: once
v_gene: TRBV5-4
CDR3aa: CASSWDRLQETQYF
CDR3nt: TGTGCCAGCAGCTGGGACAGACTACAAGAGACCCAGTACTTC

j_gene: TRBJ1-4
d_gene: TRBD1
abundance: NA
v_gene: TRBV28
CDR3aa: CASSAQGATNEKLFF
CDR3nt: TGTGCCAGCAGTGCGCAGGGGGCAACTAATGAAAAACTGTTTTTT

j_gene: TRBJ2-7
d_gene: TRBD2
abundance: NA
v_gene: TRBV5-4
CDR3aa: CASRRAGGLNYEQYF
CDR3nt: TGTGCCAGCAGACGAGCGGGGGGCCTAAACTACGAGCAGTACTTC

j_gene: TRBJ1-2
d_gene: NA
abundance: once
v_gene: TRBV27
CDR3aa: CASSLGTYYGYTF
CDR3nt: TGTGCCAGCAGTTTAGGGACTTACTATGGCTACACCTTC

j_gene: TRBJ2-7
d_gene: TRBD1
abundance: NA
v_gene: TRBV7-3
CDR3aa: CASSLKGTGLTTEQYF
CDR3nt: TGTGCCAGCAGCTTAAAGGGGACAGGGTTGACTACCGAGCAGTACTTC

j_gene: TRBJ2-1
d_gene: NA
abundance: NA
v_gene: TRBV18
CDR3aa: CASSPRGPPNEQFF
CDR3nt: TGTGCCAGCTCACCAAGAGGGCCCCCCAATGAGCAGTTCTTC

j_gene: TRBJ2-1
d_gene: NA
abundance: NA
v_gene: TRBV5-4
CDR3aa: CASSSTLSHEQFF
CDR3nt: TGTGCCAGCAGCTCCACTCTCAGCCATGAGCAGTTCTTC

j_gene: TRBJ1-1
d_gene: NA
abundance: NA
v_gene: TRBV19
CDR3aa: CATMDRKNTEAFF
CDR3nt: TGTGCCACTATGGACAGAAAGAACACTGAAGCTTTCTTT

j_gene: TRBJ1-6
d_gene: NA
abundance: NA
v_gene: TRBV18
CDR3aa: CASSPPYSYNSPLHF
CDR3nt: TGTGCCAGCTCACCACCATACAGTTATAATTCACCCCTCCACTTT

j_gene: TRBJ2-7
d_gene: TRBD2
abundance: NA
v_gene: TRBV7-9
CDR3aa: CASSPTSGGFSYEQYF
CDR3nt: TGTGCCAGCAGCCCCACTAGCGGGGGGTTCTCCTACGAGCAGTACTTC

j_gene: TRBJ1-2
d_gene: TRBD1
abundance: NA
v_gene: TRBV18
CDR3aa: CASSPGGQDYGYTF
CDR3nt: TGTGCCAGCTCACCGGGGGGACAGGACTATGGCTACACCTTC

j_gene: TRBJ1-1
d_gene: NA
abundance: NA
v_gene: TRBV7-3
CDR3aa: CASSLSYAVNTEAFF
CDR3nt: TGTGCCAGCAGCTTGTCCTACGCCGTGAACACTGAAGCTTTCTTT

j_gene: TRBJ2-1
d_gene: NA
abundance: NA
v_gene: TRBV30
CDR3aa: CAWARLTGDEQFF
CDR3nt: TGTGCCTGGGCTAGACTCACGGGAGATGAGCAGTTCTTC

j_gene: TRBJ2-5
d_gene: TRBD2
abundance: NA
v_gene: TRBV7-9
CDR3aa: CASSSPPGGGSETQYF
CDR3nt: TGTGCCAGCAGCTCGCCCCCGGGGGGGGGATCAGAGACCCAGTACTTC

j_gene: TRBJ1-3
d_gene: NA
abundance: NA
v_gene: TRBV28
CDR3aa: CASSLPPGGRGNTIYF
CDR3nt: TGTGCCAGCAGTTTGCCCCCTGGGGGGAGGGGAAACACCATATATTTT

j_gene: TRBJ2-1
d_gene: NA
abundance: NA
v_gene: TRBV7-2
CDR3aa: CASSKDYRGWEQFF
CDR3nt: TGTGCCAGCAGCAAGGACTACCGAGGGTGGGAGCAGTTCTTC

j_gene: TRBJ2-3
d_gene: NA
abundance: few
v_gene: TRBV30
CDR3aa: CAWSVHTLEASTDTQYF
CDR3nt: TGTGCCTGGAGTGTACACACTCTGGAAGCTAGCACAGATACGCAGTATTTT

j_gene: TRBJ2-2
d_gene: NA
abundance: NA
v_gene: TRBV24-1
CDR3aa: CATSDYSRPAGELFF
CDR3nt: TGTGCCACCAGTGATTATTCCAGGCCAGCCGGGGAGCTGTTTTTT

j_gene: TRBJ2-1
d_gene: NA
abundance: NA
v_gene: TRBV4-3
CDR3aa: CASSRDGQGSGDEQFF
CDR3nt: TGCGCCAGCAGCCGGGACGGTCAGGGTAGTGGCGATGAGCAGTTCTTC

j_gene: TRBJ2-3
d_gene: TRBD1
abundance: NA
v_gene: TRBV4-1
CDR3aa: CASSHAAASRQGRTDTQYF
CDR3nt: TGCGCCAGCAGCCATGCCGCCGCATCCCGACAGGGCAGGACAGATACGCAGTATTTT

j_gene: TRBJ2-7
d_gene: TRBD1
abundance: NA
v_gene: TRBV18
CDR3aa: CASSPRTGRWNEQYF
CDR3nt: TGTGCCAGCTCACCTAGGACAGGGAGGTGGAACGAGCAGTACTTC

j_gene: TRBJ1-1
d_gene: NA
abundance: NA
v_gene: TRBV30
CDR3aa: CAWSVSSEAFF
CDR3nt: TGTGCCTGGAGTGTATCCTCCGAAGCTTTCTTT

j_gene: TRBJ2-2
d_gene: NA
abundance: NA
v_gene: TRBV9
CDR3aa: CASSPTRQSTGELFF
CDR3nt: TGTGCCAGCAGCCCCACCAGACAGAGCACCGGGGAGCTGTTTTTT

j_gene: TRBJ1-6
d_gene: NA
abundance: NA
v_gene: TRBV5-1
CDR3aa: CASSLGRQVRGSPLHF
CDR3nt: TGCGCCAGCAGCTTGGGTCGACAGGTGAGGGGTTCACCCCTCCACTTT

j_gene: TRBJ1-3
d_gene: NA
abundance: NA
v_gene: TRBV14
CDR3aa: CASGQGRSGNTIYF
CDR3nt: TGTGCCAGCGGTCAGGGTCGCTCTGGAAACACCATATATTTT

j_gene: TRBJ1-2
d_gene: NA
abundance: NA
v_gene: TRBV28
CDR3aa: CASSPLAYGYTF
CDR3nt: TGTGCCAGCAGTCCACTGGCCTATGGCTACACCTTC

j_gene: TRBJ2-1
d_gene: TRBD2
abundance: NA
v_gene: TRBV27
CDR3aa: CASSLGSSGGAREQFF
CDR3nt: TGTGCCAGCAGTTTAGGGTCGAGCGGGGGGGCCCGGGAGCAGTTCTTC

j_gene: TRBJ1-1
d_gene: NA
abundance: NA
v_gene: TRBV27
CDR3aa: CASSEPGRGGAKEAFF
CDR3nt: TGTGCCAGCAGTGAACCGGGCCGGGGGGGTGCGAAAGAAGCTTTCTTT

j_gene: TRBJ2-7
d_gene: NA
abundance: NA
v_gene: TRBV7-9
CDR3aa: CASRPRGSSYEQYF
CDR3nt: TGTGCCAGCAGGCCCAGAGGAAGCTCCTACGAGCAGTACTTC

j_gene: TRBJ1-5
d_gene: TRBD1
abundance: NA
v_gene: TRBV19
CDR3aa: CASTRGDRGYFNQPQHF
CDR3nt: TGTGCCAGTACCCGAGGGGACAGGGGGTACTTTAATCAGCCCCAGCATTTT